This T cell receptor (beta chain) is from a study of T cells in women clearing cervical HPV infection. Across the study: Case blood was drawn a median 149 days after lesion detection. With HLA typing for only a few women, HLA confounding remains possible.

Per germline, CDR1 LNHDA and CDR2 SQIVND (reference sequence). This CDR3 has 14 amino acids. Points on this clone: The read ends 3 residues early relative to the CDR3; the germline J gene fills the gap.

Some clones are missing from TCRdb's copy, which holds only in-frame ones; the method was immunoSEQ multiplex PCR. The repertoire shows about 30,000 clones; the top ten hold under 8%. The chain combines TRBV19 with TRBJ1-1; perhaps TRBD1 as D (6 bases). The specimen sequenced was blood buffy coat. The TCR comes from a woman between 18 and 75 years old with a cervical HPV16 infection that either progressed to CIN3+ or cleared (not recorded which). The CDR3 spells CASSSGTYLFRAFF. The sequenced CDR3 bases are TGTGCCAGTAGTTCCGGGACATACCTTTTCCGA.